A selection of T cell receptor beta chains follows, all from one sample in a study of blood T cell repertoires in COVID-19. Only in-frame clones appear in the TCRdb table, and some are missing; sequencing was by immunoSEQ multiplex PCR. The sample lists about 63,000 clones; 70% to 90% were seen once. Sequencing was performed on peripheral blood. The receptors derive from a woman of 80 years or more with acute or convalescent COVID-19. CDR3s include the opening cysteine and the closing phenylalanine or tryptophan. The D gene is left open where the match is weak. Rows give clone size only sometimes, using once, few, many, or a class for an expanded clone.

D,J,V,size,DNA,CDR3
TRBD1,TRBJ2-7,TRBV2,once,TGTGCCAGCAGCCAACCCGGGACAGGGGACGAGCAGTACTTC,CASSQPGTGDEQYF
NA,TRBJ1-6,TRBV6-5,NA,TGTGCCAGCAGTTCCGGGACAAGTTATAATTCACCCCTCCACTTT,CASSSGTSYNSPLHF
TRBD1,TRBJ2-7,TRBV5-4,NA,TGTGCCAGCAGCTCGGGACAGGGGGCGAACGAGCAGTACTTC,CASSSGQGANEQYF
NA,TRBJ2-7,TRBV14,few,TGTGCCAGCAGCCAAGATCACGGCGGTACCTACGAGCAGTACTTC,CASSQDHGGTYEQYF
NA,TRBJ1-4,TRBV7-6,NA,TGTGCCAGCAGCCCCCGCGTGGGGGGGAGTGGAGAAAAACTGTTTTTT,CASSPRVGGSGEKLFF
TRBD1,TRBJ1-2,TRBV6-5,few,TGTGCCAGCAGTAAACAGGGGGTTAGCTATGGCTACACCTTC,CASSKQGVSYGYTF
TRBD2,TRBJ2-2,TRBV12-5,once,TGTGCTAGTGGTTTGGCCCGACTAGCGGGACGTACCGGGGAGCTGTTTTTT,CASGLARLAGRTGELFF
NA,TRBJ2-2,TRBV6-5,NA,TGTGCCATCACCGGGATCGCGAACACCGGGGAGCTGTTTTTT,CAITGIANTGELFF
TRBD1,TRBJ1-2,TRBV28,NA,TGTGCCAGCAGCAAACCGGGACAGGGAAACTATGGCTACACCTTC,CASSKPGQGNYGYTF
NA,TRBJ1-2,TRBV4-2,NA,TGTGCCAGCAGCCCCGGGGAGGGGCGTATTGGCTACACCTTC,CASSPGEGRIGYTF
NA,TRBJ2-2,TRBV11-3,NA,TGTGCCAGCAGCCAGATGGGAGGGAACACCGGGGAGCTGTTTTTT,CASSQMGGNTGELFF
NA,TRBJ2-7,TRBV18,NA,TGTGCCAGCTCACCTAGCACCTTGAGTTACGAGCAGTACTTC,CASSPSTLSYEQYF
NA,TRBJ1-1,TRBV4-1,NA,TGCGCCAGCAGCCAGGAGAAATGGGCGGGCCGTTATGAAGCTTTCTTT,CASSQEKWAGRYEAFF
NA,TRBJ1-4,TRBV28,NA,TGTGCCAGCAGTTTCGTCAGGGCAACTAATGAAAAACTGTTTTTT,CASSFVRATNEKLFF
NA,TRBJ1-5,TRBV6-5,NA,TGTGCCAGCAGTACCGGGACACCTAATCAGCCCCAGCATTTT,CASSTGTPNQPQHF
TRBD1,TRBJ2-4,TRBV27,NA,TGTGCCAGCAGTCCTAAAAAGACAGGGGTATACATTCAGTACTTC,CASSPKKTGVYIQYF
TRBD2,TRBJ2-7,TRBV7-9,NA,TGTGCCAGCAGCCGCACTAGCGACCTCTCCTACGAGCAGTACTTC,CASSRTSDLSYEQYF
NA,TRBJ1-4,TRBV5-1,once,TGCGCCAGCAGCTGGCAGGGAAATGAAAAACTGTTTTTT,CASSWQGNEKLFF
NA,TRBJ2-7,TRBV28,NA,TGTGCCAGCAAGAGGAGGTCCATCTACGAGCAGTACTTC,CASKRRSIYEQYF
NA,TRBJ2-1,TRBV15,NA,TGTGCCACCAGCAGAGATGGTGCCAGCGACGGTGAGCAGTTCTTC,CATSRDGASDGEQFF
NA,TRBJ2-3,TRBV5-1,once,TGCGCCAGCAGCTTGGCCGACTCCACAGATACGCAGTATTTT,CASSLADSTDTQYF
TRBD2,TRBJ2-1,TRBV6-4,NA,TGTGCCAGCAGTGTGGGCGCTAGCGGGAGGAATGAGCAGTTCTTC,CASSVGASGRNEQFF
TRBD2,TRBJ2-1,TRBV10-3,NA,TGTGCCATCAGTGATACCGGGGGGGGCTATGAGCAGTTCTTC,CAISDTGGGYEQFF
TRBD1,TRBJ1-3,TRBV29-1,NA,TGCAGCGTTGAAGTCTTTGGGACAGGATCTGGAAACACCATATATTTT,CSVEVFGTGSGNTIYF
NA,TRBJ1-5,TRBV5-1,NA,TGCGCCAGCCGGGAGGCTTTGGGCAATCAGCCCCAGCATTTT,CASREALGNQPQHF
TRBD1,TRBJ1-5,TRBV19,NA,TGTGCCAGTAGTGGGACAGCCTTAAATCAGCCCCAGCATTTT,CASSGTALNQPQHF
NA,TRBJ2-5,TRBV3-1/TRBV3-2,NA,TGTGCCAGCAGCCCACTCGGGGGAGTCACTACCGAGACCCAGTACTTC,CASSPLGGVTTETQYF
TRBD1,TRBJ1-4,TRBV6-1,NA,TGTGCCAGCAGTGAATGGGGCGACAGGGTTTGGTACCTGTTTTTT,CASSEWGDRVWYLFF
NA,TRBJ2-7,TRBV30,NA,TGTGCCTGGGGTCGGGGGAGGTGGGATTCCGAGCAGTACTTC,CAWGRGRWDSEQYF
TRBD2,TRBJ2-1,TRBV28,NA,TGTGCCAGCAGTTTTGCTAGCGGGAGATATGAGCAGTTCTTC,CASSFASGRYEQFF
NA,TRBJ2-5,TRBV6-5,NA,TGTGCCAGCAGCCGCCGGGAGCAAGAGACCCAGTACTTC,CASSRREQETQYF
TRBD1,TRBJ1-2,TRBV6-5,NA,TGTGCCAGCAGCCAAAGACAGGGGGCGAGACATGGCTACACCTTC,CASSQRQGARHGYTF
NA,TRBJ1-2,TRBV9,once,TGTGCCAGCAGCCAATCTGACAGGTACCTTGGCGGCTACACCTTC,CASSQSDRYLGGYTF
NA,TRBJ1-5,TRBV27,NA,TGTGCCAGCAGTTTAGCGGGGACGGGTCAGCCCCAGCATTTT,CASSLAGTGQPQHF
TRBD2,TRBJ2-5,TRBV7-9,NA,TGTGCCAGCAGCAATAGCGGGGCCCAAGAGACCCAGTACTTC,CASSNSGAQETQYF
NA,TRBJ1-1,TRBV29-1,NA,TGCAGCGTCGTATCGGTCCTAAACACTGAAGCTTTCTTT,CSVVSVLNTEAFF
TRBD1,TRBJ1-1,TRBV7-9,NA,TGTGCCAGCAGCTGGAGCCGGGACAGACTTATGAACACTGAAGCTTTCTTT,CASSWSRDRLMNTEAFF
TRBD1,TRBJ1-5,TRBV28,NA,TGTGCCAGCAGTCTCGGGACAGCCATCACTCAGCCCCAGCATTTT,CASSLGTAITQPQHF
NA,TRBJ2-5,TRBV6-5,NA,TGTGCCAGCAGTTATGCGGAGACCCAGTACTTC,CASSYAETQYF
TRBD1,TRBJ1-2,TRBV6-5,NA,TGTGCCAGCAGTTACCGACAGGGGTATGGCTACACCTTC,CASSYRQGYGYTF
NA,TRBJ1-2,TRBV10-2,once,TGCGCCAGCGGGGCAGGAAGAGGCTACACCTTC,CASGAGRGYTF
TRBD2,TRBJ2-3,TRBV9,NA,TGTGCCAGCAGCTTTACTAGCGGGAGTTCAGATACGCAGTATTTT,CASSFTSGSSDTQYF
NA,TRBJ2-7,TRBV7-9,NA,TGTGCCAGCAGCTCGCAGGGTGGAGACTACGAGCAGTACTTC,CASSSQGGDYEQYF
NA,TRBJ1-5,TRBV4-1,NA,TGCGCCAGCAGCCAAGGGTCTACAGGGAATCAGCCCCAGCATTTT,CASSQGSTGNQPQHF
TRBD2,TRBJ2-1,TRBV7-9,NA,TGTGCCAGCATTGGACTAGCGGGAGTCAATGAGCAGTTCTTC,CASIGLAGVNEQFF
TRBD1,TRBJ2-1,TRBV19,NA,TGTGCCAGTAGTATCGGACAGGGGTCTTACAATGAGCAGTTCTTC,CASSIGQGSYNEQFF
NA,TRBJ2-7,TRBV3-1/TRBV3-2,once,TGTGCCAGCAGGGGAGAAGGTCAGGGGACCTACGAGCAGTACTTC,CASRGEGQGTYEQYF
NA,TRBJ1-4,TRBV28,NA,TGTGCCAGTACAGGCGACCAGAGCCAAAAACTGTTTTTT,CASTGDQSQKLFF
NA,TRBJ2-5,TRBV3-1/TRBV3-2,NA,TGTGCCAGCAGCCAAGGGGGCCCGGGAGAGACCCAGTACTTC,CASSQGGPGETQYF
TRBD1,TRBJ1-1,TRBV28,NA,TGTGCCAGCTATGCAGGGGGATCCGACACTGAAGCTTTCTTT,CASYAGGSDTEAFF
NA,TRBJ1-5,TRBV7-2,NA,TGTGCCAGCAGCTCCGTTTTGGCTAATCAGCCCCAGCATTTT,CASSSVLANQPQHF
NA,TRBJ2-2,TRBV5-5,once,TGTGCCAGCACCCGGGCCGGGGCGAACACCGGGGAGCTGTTTTTT,CASTRAGANTGELFF
NA,TRBJ2-1,TRBV9,NA,TGTGCCAGCAGCGTAGAGGAGGGGCTCTCCTACAATGAGCAGTTCTTC,CASSVEEGLSYNEQFF
TRBD1,TRBJ1-2,TRBV10-3,once,TGTGCCATCAGTTATCGGGACAGCCTGTTTAACTATGGCTACACCTTC,CAISYRDSLFNYGYTF
TRBD1,TRBJ2-3,TRBV5-1,NA,TGCGCCAGCAGCCCTAAGGCACAGGGGGGTAGCACAGATACGCAGTATTTT,CASSPKAQGGSTDTQYF
TRBD2,TRBJ2-1,TRBV24-1,NA,TGTGCCACCAGTGCCGGGACAGGCCGACTAGCGGGGTACAATGAGCAGTTCTTC,CATSAGTGRLAGYNEQFF
NA,TRBJ1-1,TRBV19,few,TGTGCCAGTAGTATAGACCTTGACCCGGGCACTGAAGCTTTCTTT,CASSIDLDPGTEAFF